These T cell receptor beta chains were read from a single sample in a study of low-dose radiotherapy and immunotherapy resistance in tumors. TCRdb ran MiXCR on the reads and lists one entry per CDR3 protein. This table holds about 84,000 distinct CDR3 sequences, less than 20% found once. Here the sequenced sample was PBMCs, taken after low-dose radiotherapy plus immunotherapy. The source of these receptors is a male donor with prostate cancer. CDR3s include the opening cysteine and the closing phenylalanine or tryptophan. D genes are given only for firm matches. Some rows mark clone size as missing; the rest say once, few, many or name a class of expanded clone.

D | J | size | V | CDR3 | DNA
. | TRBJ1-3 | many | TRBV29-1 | CLIFRAAPGNTIYF | TGCTTGATCTTTCGGGCAGCACCTGGAAACACCATATATTTT
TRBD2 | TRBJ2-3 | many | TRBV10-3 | CASGLAGEGGTDTQYF | TGTGCCAGTGGACTAGCGGGAGAAGGAGGCACAGATACGCAGTATTTT
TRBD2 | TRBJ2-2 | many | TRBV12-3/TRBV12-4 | CASSPSGGVRELFF | TGTGCCAGCAGTCCTAGCGGGGGAGTCAGGGAGCTGTTTTTT
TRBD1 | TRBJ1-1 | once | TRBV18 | CASSQDRGTEAFF | TGTGCCAGCTCCCAGGACAGGGGCACTGAAGCTTTCTTT
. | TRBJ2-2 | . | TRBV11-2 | CASSPDPWGTGELFF | TGTGCCAGCAGCCCGGACCCGTGGGGGACCGGGGAGCTGTTTTTT
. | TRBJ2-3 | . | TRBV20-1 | CSATDTQYF | TGCAGTGCCACAGATACGCAGTATTTT
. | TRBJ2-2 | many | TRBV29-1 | CSVVTLTGELFF | TGCAGCGTCGTCACACTAACCGGGGAGCTGTTTTTT
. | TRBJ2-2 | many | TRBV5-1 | CASSPLSSGGELFF | TGCGCCAGCAGCCCCCTTTCATCCGGCGGGGAGCTGTTTTTT
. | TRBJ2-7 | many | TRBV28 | CASSSDGLWQYF | TGTGCCAGCAGCTCAGACGGCCTGTGGCAGTACTTC
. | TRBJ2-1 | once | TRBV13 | CASTFPRGAWGHNEQFF | TGTGCCAGCACTTTTCCTCGGGGGGCCTGGGGACACAATGAGCAGTTCTTC
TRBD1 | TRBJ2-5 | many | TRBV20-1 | CSAQGAGETQYF | TGCAGTGCTCAGGGGGCAGGAGAGACCCAGTACTTC
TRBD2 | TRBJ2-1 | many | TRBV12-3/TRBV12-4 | CASSLMWTSGRDNEQFF | TGTGCCAGCAGTTTAATGTGGACTAGCGGGAGGGACAATGAGCAGTTCTTC
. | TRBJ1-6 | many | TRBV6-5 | CASSYSAGTNPSPLHF | TGTGCCAGCAGTTACTCGGCCGGGACAAACCCCTCACCCCTCCACTTT
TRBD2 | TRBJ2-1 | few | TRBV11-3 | CASSLGGSGGSYNEQFF | TGTGCCAGCAGCTTAGGGGGTAGCGGGGGGTCCTACAATGAGCAGTTCTTC
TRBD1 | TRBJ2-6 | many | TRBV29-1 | CSVPRQGDFSGANVLTF | TGCAGCGTGCCCCGACAGGGAGACTTCTCTGGGGCCAACGTCCTGACTTTC
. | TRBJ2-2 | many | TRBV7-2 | CASSLARAGTGELFF | TGTGCCAGCAGCTTAGCGCGTGCGGGCACCGGGGAGCTGTTTTTT
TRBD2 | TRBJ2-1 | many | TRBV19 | CASSIPSGRSRGGNEQFF | TGTGCCAGTAGTATCCCCAGCGGGAGGTCTCGAGGGGGCAATGAGCAGTTCTTC
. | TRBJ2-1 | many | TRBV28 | CASRGGQGSNEQFF | TGTGCCAGCAGGGGGGGGCAGGGGAGTAATGAGCAGTTCTTC
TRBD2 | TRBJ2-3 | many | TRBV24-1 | CATSESGRRDTQYF | TGTGCCACCAGTGAGAGCGGGAGAAGAGATACGCAGTATTTT
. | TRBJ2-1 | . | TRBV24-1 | CATSDRGNEQFF | TGTGCCACCAGTGATAGGGGGAATGAGCAGTTCTTC
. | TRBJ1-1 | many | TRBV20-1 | CSASVPLGYTEAFF | TGCAGTGCTAGTGTCCCGCTGGGATACACTGAAGCTTTCTTT
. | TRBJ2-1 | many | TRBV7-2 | CASSSTGAHSYNEQFF | TGTGCCAGCAGTTCGACGGGGGCCCACTCCTACAATGAGCAGTTCTTC
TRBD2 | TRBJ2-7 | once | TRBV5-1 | CASSAGLAGGTSYEQYF | TGCGCCAGCAGCGCGGGACTAGCGGGAGGGACCTCCTACGAGCAGTACTTC
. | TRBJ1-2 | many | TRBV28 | CASTTSEGRYGYTF | TGTGCCAGCACTACTTCGGAGGGGCGCTATGGCTACACCTTC
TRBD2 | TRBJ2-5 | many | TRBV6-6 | CASSPRLAGGQETQYF | TGTGCCAGCAGTCCGCGACTAGCGGGAGGGCAAGAGACCCAGTACTTC
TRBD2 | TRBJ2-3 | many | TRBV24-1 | CATSDLPGGGADTQYF | TGTGCCACCAGTGACCTGCCGGGGGGAGGGGCAGATACGCAGTATTTT
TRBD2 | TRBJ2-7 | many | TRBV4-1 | CASSLAGRAVEQYF | TGCGCCAGCAGCCTAGCGGGAAGGGCGGTCGAGCAGTACTTC
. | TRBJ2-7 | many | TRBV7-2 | CASSLTGRAFDEQYF | TGTGCCAGCAGCCTTACCGGGCGGGCCTTTGACGAGCAGTACTTC
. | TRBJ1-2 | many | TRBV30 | CAWSVNTGSGGYTF | TGTGCCTGGAGTGTAAATACAGGGTCGGGCGGCTACACCTTC
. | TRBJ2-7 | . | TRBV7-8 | CASSSPFGEQYF | TGTGCCAGCAGCTCGCCGTTCGGGGAGCAGTACTTC
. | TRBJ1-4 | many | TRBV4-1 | CASSQGILTGLDEKLFF | TGCGCCAGCAGCCAAGGTATTCTTACAGGGTTGGATGAAAAACTGTTTTTT
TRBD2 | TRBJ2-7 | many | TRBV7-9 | CASSLGLAGFYEQYF | TGTGCCAGCAGCTTAGGACTAGCGGGGTTTTACGAGCAGTACTTC
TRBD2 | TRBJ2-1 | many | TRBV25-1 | CASSELTSGAYNEQFF | TGTGCCAGCAGTGAATTGACTAGCGGAGCCTACAATGAGCAGTTCTTC
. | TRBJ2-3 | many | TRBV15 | CATSRALSTDTQYF | TGTGCCACCAGCAGAGCCCTTTCCACAGATACGCAGTATTTT
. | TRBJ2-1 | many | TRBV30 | CAWSGDNEQFF | TGTGCCTGGAGCGGGGACAATGAGCAGTTCTTC
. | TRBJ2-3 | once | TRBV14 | CASSQAETQCF | TGTGCCAGCAGCCAAGCGGAGACCCAGTGTTTT
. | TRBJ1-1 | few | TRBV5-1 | CASSPGNTEAFF | TGCGCCAGCAGCCCGGGGAACACTGAAGCTTTCTTT
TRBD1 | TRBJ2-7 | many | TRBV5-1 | CASSKGQGINFEQYF | TGCGCCAGCAGCAAAGGACAGGGAATTAACTTCGAGCAGTACTTC
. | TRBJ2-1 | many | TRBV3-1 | CASSQELNGTPDDEQFF | TGTGCCAGCAGCCAAGAACTTAACGGGACTCCGGATGATGAGCAGTTCTTC
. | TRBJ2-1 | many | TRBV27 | CASSSSVSSYNEQFF | TGTGCCAGCAGTTCCTCGGTGAGCTCCTACAATGAGCAGTTCTTC
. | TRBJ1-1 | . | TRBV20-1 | CSALSRGITEAFF | TGCAGTGCCCTATCACGGGGGATCACTGAAGCTTTCTTT
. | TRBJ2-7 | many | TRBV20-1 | CSASPVSYEQYF | TGCAGTGCTAGTCCCGTTTCCTACGAGCAGTACTTC
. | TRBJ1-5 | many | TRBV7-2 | CASRKEGTQPQHF | TGTGCCAGCAGGAAGGAGGGGACTCAGCCCCAGCATTTT
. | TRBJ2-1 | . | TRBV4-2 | CASSQAGGYEQFF | TGTGCCAGCAGCCAAGCGGGGGGCTACGAGCAGTTCTTC
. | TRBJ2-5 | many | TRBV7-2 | CASSLGASAAETQYF | TGTGCCAGCAGCTTAGGGGCCTCCGCCGCGGAGACCCAGTACTTC
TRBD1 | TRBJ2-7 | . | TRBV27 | CASSSLGTADYEQYF | TGTGCCAGCAGTTCTTTAGGGACAGCTGACTACGAGCAGTACTTC
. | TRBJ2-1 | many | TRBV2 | CASSEYVGRESAF | TGTGCCAGCAGTGAATATGTCGGGAGAGAAAGTGCCTTC
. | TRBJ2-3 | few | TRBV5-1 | CASSPDRSTDTQYF | TGCGCCAGCAGCCCGGACAGAAGCACAGATACGCAGTATTTT
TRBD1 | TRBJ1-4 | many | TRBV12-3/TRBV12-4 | CASSPGTGINEKLFF | TGTGCCAGCAGTCCCGGGACAGGGATTAACGAAAAACTGTTTTTT
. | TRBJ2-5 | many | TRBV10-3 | CAISDSYQDREGGQYF | TGTGCCATCAGTGACTCCTACCAGGACAGGGAGGGCGGCCAGTACTTC
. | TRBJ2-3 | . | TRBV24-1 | CATSIAGQGRDTQYF | TGTGCCACCAGCATCGCAGGCCAAGGGAGAGATACGCAGTATTTT
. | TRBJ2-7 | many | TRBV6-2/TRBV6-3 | CASSPFLYEQYF | TGTGCCAGCAGCCCCTTCCTCTACGAGCAGTACTTC
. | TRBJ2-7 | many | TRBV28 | CASSSNRIYEQYF | TGTGCCAGCAGTTCTAACAGGATTTACGAGCAGTACTTC
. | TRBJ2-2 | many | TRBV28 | CASSADLRPNTGELFF | TGTGCCAGCAGTGCAGACTTAAGACCGAACACCGGGGAGCTGTTTTTT